Below are 14 T cell receptor beta chains sequenced from a single sample in a study of Ad26.COV2.S vaccination and SARS-CoV-2 variants (dated by TCRdb to about 2021). The treatment or condition label of this sample denotes: roughly 20 received Ad26.COV2.S at low or high dose, single or two shots; about 5 received placebo; per-sample allocation not given. Repertoires of vaccine and placebo recipients were sequenced from samples collected on day 63 after the first injection. Libraries were made using the immunoSEQ multiplex PCR assay. The immuneACCESS repertoire file appears here via TCRdb, limited to in-frame rearrangements. These files lack a portion of the clones; in checked studies, under half of the deficit traces to unresolved V genes, and the cause of the others is not known. For this sample the table gives 400,000 to 450,000 clones, of which about 93% were detected only once. The ten biggest clones cover 10% to 15% of the sample.

This sample comprised peripheral blood, obtained in a trial of Ad26.COV2.S vaccine versus placebo. The receptors originated from a person aged 18-65 years who received the Ad26.COV2.S COVID-19 vaccine or a placebo.

This rearrangement joins TRBV19 to TRBJ1-5; the D gene is possibly TRBD1 (6 bases). Deletions cut 4 bases from V and 2 bases from J, with 15 bases between. The CDR3 sequence is 16 residues long. Germline V gene lookup returns CDR1 LNHDA and CDR2 SQIVND (reference sequence). CDR3 loop: CASSTRGGSGNQPQHF. CDR3 sequence (DNA): TGTGCCAGTAGTACCCGAGGGGGATCCGGCAATCAGCCCCAGCATTTT.

This sequence joins TRBV28 and TRBJ1-4; 7 positions match TRBD1. The CDR3 sequence is 15 residues long. V lost 7 bases and J lost 4; bases outside the gene matches: 9. Germline lookup yields CDR1 MDHEN and CDR2 SYDVKM. The CDR3 sequence: CASNSPTGINEKLFF. The CDR3 DNA sequence: TGTGCCAGCAACTCCCCGACAGGGATTAATGAAAAACTGTTTTTT.

The chain recombines TRBV18 with TRBJ2-6; tentatively, D is TRBD2 (6 bases). V lost 3 bases to trimming and J lost 4 bases, with 22 bases between them. Germline CDR1 and CDR2: KGHSH and LQKENI. The CDR3 runs to 19 residues. The CDR3 loop is CASSPWDGTFFKGANVLTF. The CDR3 DNA is TGTGCCAGCTCACCGTGGGACGGGACTTTTTTCAAGGGGGCCAACGTCCTGACTTTC.

The V call is TRBV27, the J call TRBJ1-2; the match to TRBD1 covers 7 bases. Germline V gene lookup returns CDR1 MNHEY and CDR2 SMNVEV (reference sequence). The CDR3 runs 14 residues. V shed 0 bases, J shed 4 bases, and the junction held 2 bases outside the gene matches. CDR3 DNA: TGTGCCAGCAGTTTATCGTCAGGGGGCTATGGCTACACCTTC. Protein sequence: CASSLSSGGYGYTF.

The chain uses TRBV19 and TRBJ1-5; D is possibly TRBD1 (5 bases). The CDR3 consists of 13 residues. Germline V CDR1 and CDR2: LNHDA, SQIVND (reference sequence). V lost 6 bases to trimming and J lost 4 bases, with 10 bases between them. CDR3 in DNA: TGTGCCAGTAGAACCCAGGGAAATCAGCCCCAGCATTTT. It translates to CASRTQGNQPQHF.

The chain recombines TRBV5-4 with TRBJ1-2; D perhaps matches TRBD1 (5 bases). Trimming removed 3 bases at V and 6 bases at J, with 18 bases between. The CDR3 is 15 amino acids. Germline CDR1 reads SGHNT; CDR2 reads YYREEE (reference sequence). The CDR3 loop reads CASSSLTRDFDGYTF. The CDR3 coding sequence is TGTGCCAGCAGCTCCTTGACCAGGGACTTTGATGGCTACACCTTC.

The chain links TRBV7-2 to TRBJ2-7, with 10 bases aligning to TRBD1. V gave up 1 base and J gave up 5 bases; unmatched junction bases: 11. From germline, CDR1 is SGHTA and CDR2 FQGNSA. This CDR3 spans 17 amino acids. The CDR3 is CASSLEVIGQGDNEQYF. The CDR3 DNA sequence: TGTGCCAGCAGCTTAGAGGTGATAGGACAGGGGGACAACGAGCAGTACTTC.

The rearrangement uses TRBV5-1 and TRBJ2-1; 9 nucleotides agree with TRBD2. Germline trimming cut 4 bases from V and 9 bases from J; bases unmatched to any gene: 5. This CDR3 region has 13 residues. From germline, CDR1 is SGHRS and CDR2 YFSETQ. The CDR3: CASSGLASVEQFF. CDR3 nucleotides: TGCGCCAGCAGCGGACTAGCGTCTGTTGAGCAGTTCTTC.

This rearrangement joins TRBV6-5 to TRBJ1-4; D not certain. Per germline, CDR1 MNHEY and CDR2 SVGAGI. This CDR3 is 14 amino acids long. V was pared by 4 bases and J by 0 bases, with 6 bases between. The DNA for the CDR3 is TGTGCCAGCAGTTTGTCCGCAACTAATGAAAAACTGTTTTTT. It specifies CASSLSATNEKLFF.

The CDR3 loop reads CASSQDRGQPGYEQYF. DNA of the CDR3: TGCGCCAGCAGCCAAGATCGGGGACAACCTGGCTACGAGCAGTACTTC. V and J are TRBV4-1 and TRBJ2-7; tentatively, D is TRBD1 (6 bases). The CDR3 is made up of 16 amino acids. The V gene lost 0 bases and the J gene lost 3 bases, with 15 bases spanning the gap. CDR1 and CDR2 from the germline V gene are MGHRA and YSYEKL.

V and J are TRBV6-2 or TRBV6-3 and TRBJ2-7; possibly TRBD2 for D (5 bases). This CDR3 is built from 15 residues. Germline CDR1 and CDR2: MNHEY and SVGEGT. V dropped 0 bases and J dropped 4 bases, with 13 bases sitting between them. CDR3 nucleotide sequence: TGTGCCAGCAGTTACTCCCGGGATTACAAATACGAGCAGTACTTC. Translation gives CASSYSRDYKYEQYF.

The chain has TRBV5-1 and TRBJ1-6; TRBD1 matches 7 bases. The CDR3 extends over 14 amino acids. Germline values: CDR1 SGHRS, CDR2 YFSETQ. J gave up 8 bases and V 0 bases, and 2 bases lay outside the gene matches. The CDR3 here is CASSLDRGDSPLHF. The CDR3 region has the DNA TGCGCCAGCAGCTTGGACAGGGGTGATTCACCCCTCCACTTT.

The chain recombines TRBV7-7 with TRBJ2-2; maybe TRBD2 (5 bases). Trimming stripped 4 bases from V and 4 bases from J, with 7 bases between. CDR1 and CDR2 (germline): SSHAT, FNYEAQ (reference sequence). The CDR3 spans 13 residues. The CDR3 is CASSSSFTGELFF. The CDR3, as DNA: TGTGCCAGCAGCTCTAGCTTCACCGGGGAGCTGTTTTTT.

This clone was found once. V is TRBV13 and J is TRBJ2-7, with D unresolved. Germline values: CDR1 PRHDT, CDR2 FYEKMQ (reference sequence). This CDR3 is built from 14 residues. V was shortened by 3 bases and J by 5 bases, with 14 bases between the two germline ends. The CDR3 nucleotides read TGTGCCAGCAGCTTCGGGCTAACTGGGGACGAGCAGTACTTC. This codes for CASSFGLTGDEQYF.